Presented here are 24 T cell receptor beta chains from one specimen sequenced in a study of molecular identifiers for immune sequencing clone quantification (dated by TCRdb to 2017 to 2018). Library creation used PCR. Instrument on record: Illumina HiSeq 4000. TCRdb applied fastp at Q25 and MiXCR to the public reads, then kept only in-frame beta chains. Every entry covers one CDR3 protein and lists the most common genes and DNA from its rows. This sample holds 65,000 or so distinct CDR3 sequences; approximately 17% were observed only once. The ten largest clonotypes hold around 1.5% of the sample. The specimen was naive CD8+ T cells from blood, with Jurkat cell RNA spiked in. Read against the paper, the sample's cell subset or site label means: FACS-sorted CD8+CD4-CCR7+CD45RA+ naive T cells. All receptors come from a human donor in good health. Some libraries in this study had Jurkat cell RNA spiked in.

This chain connects TRBV29-1 to TRBJ2-7; D perhaps matches TRBD1 (6 bases). CDR1 and CDR2 from the germline V gene are SQVTM and ANQGSEA. V was cut by 6 bases and J by 3 bases, with 9 bases left in between. The CDR3 has 11 residues. The CDR3 protein is CSVADSYEQYF. CDR3 coding DNA: TGCAGCGTGGCGGACAGCTACGAGCAGTACTTC.

This clonotype has at least ten counts. V usage is TRBV4-3 and J usage is TRBJ2-7, with D tentatively TRBD1 or TRBD2 (5 bases each). Germline loops: CDR1 LGHNA, CDR2 YSLEER. The length of the CDR3 is 18 residues. V dropped 0 bases and J dropped 3 bases, with 21 bases sitting between them. The CDR3 region has the DNA TGCGCCAGCAGCCAAGATCAGTCCGGGGCTAGCTTAGGCTACGAGCAGTACTTC. Protein: CASSQDQSGASLGYEQYF.

The J gene is TRBJ2-5, the V gene TRBV11-2; no clear D gene. The germline CDR1 and CDR2 sequences are SGHAT and FQNNGV. This CDR3 is 18 amino acids long. The ends were cut back, 1 base at V and 5 bases at J, with 23 bases in the middle. The CDR3, as DNA: TGTGCCAGCAGCTTAGGACCCCCTGTGGGCAGACTCTTGGAGACCCAGTACTTC. This encodes CASSLGPPVGRLLETQYF.

This clonotype has at least ten counts. The chain links TRBV7-8 to TRBJ1-6; D not resolved. The CDR3 is 16 amino acids. The V and J ends lost 1 base and 9 bases respectively, with 16 bases between them. CDR1 is SGHVS and CDR2 is FQNEAQ in the germline V gene. CDR3 residues: CASSLGSGERSSPLHF. DNA for the CDR3: TGTGCCAGCAGCTTAGGTAGTGGAGAGCGTTCTTCACCCCTCCACTTT.

In its sample, this clonotype was seen many times. The V and J genes are TRBV4-2 and TRBJ2-3; 13 bases line up with TRBD2. The junction had 12 bases not matched to a gene; V was cut back by 4 bases and J by 2 bases. The CDR3 loop spans 19 amino acids. In germline, CDR1 is LGHNA, CDR2 YNFKEQ. The CDR3 DNA reads as TGTGCCAGCAGCCCACTACCAGCCGGGACTAGCGGGAACACAGATACGCAGTATTTT. Protein: CASSPLPAGTSGNTDTQYF.

This clonotype was observed many times. The genes are TRBV4-3 and TRBJ2-3; TRBD2 matches at 13 bases. With V trimmed by 0 bases and J by 2 bases, 8 bases remained unmatched. Per germline, CDR1 LGHNA and CDR2 YSLEER. The CDR3 runs 19 residues. CDR3 sequence (DNA): TGCGCCAGCAGCCAAGATTGGGTCGGACTAGCGGGGGCCACAGATACGCAGTATTTT. Its protein product is CASSQDWVGLAGATDTQYF.

This clonotype was seen ten or more times. The chain uses TRBV19 and TRBJ2-3, with a possible D match to TRBD2 (6 bases). Germline assignment: CDR1 LNHDA and CDR2 SQIVND (reference sequence). This CDR3 is built from 18 residues. V shed 3 bases and J shed 0 bases, with 19 bases lying between them. In nucleotides, the CDR3 is TGTGCCAGTAGTATGGTCTTTGTCCGGAGGGACAGCACAGATACGCAGTATTTT. Amino acid sequence: CASSMVFVRRDSTDTQYF.

This clonotype has at least ten counts. The rearrangement joins TRBV3-1 to TRBJ2-3; D remains unclear. The V gene's germline CDR1 is LGHDT and CDR2 YNNKEL (reference sequence). The V end lost 3 bases, the J end lost 5 bases, and 6 bases lay between the germline ends. The CDR3 runs to 12 residues. The CDR3 bases are TGTGCCAGCAGCCATAGTGGAGATACGCAGTATTTT. This gives the protein CASSHSGDTQYF.

This clonotype was counted ten times or more. The chain couples TRBV9 to TRBJ2-7; D uncertain. Trimming shortened V by 4 bases and J by 5 bases, and 22 bases separated the two germline ends. This CDR3 spans 16 amino acids. The germline CDR1 and CDR2 sequences are SGDLS and YYNGEE. The CDR3 coding sequence is TGTGCCAGCAGCTTCCCGACCGGGTCTCGGGTCCACGAGCAGTACTTC. This gives the protein CASSFPTGSRVHEQYF.

The V call is TRBV27, the J call TRBJ2-1; D call uncertain. Trimming removed 2 bases from V and 3 bases from J, with 8 bases in between. Germline CDR1 and CDR2: MNHEY and SMNVEV (reference sequence). The CDR3 totals 14 residues. The chain's CDR3 is CASSLGSRYNEQFF. The CDR3 nucleotides are TGTGCCAGCAGTTTAGGCAGCCGCTACAATGAGCAGTTCTTC.

In this sample, this clonotype turned up many times. The rearrangement links TRBV7-9 to TRBJ2-7; 7 positions agree with TRBD1. The length of the CDR3 is 13 residues. Per the germline V gene, CDR1 is SEHNR and CDR2 is FQNEAQ (reference sequence). V was pared by 3 bases and J by 5 bases, with 4 bases of the junction left unmatched. The CDR3 sequence: CASSLETGHEQYF. The CDR3 nucleotides are TGTGCCAGCAGCTTGGAGACAGGGCACGAGCAGTACTTC.

In this sample, this clonotype turned up once. A much larger clonotype is one base distant, so this may be a read error. The chain joins TRBV19 to TRBJ2-7; D may be TRBD1 or TRBD2 (5 bases each). Trimming shortened V by 5 bases and J by 2 bases, and 13 bases separated the two germline ends. This CDR3 contains 14 residues. Per germline, CDR1 LNHDA and CDR2 SQIVND (reference sequence). CDR3 nucleotide sequence: TGTGCCAGTAGTTCCGCAGGGAGCCCCTACGAGCAGTACTTC. This gives the protein CASSSAGSPYEQYF.

This clonotype showed up many times. This chain uses TRBV4-1 with TRBJ2-3; 7 bases line up with TRBD2. With V trimmed by 1 base and J by 5 bases, 12 bases remained unmatched. The CDR3 covers 17 residues. CDR1 and CDR2 (germline): MGHRA, YSYEKL. CDR3 nucleotides: TGCGCCAGCAGCCAAGGTCTGGGCGGGAGTCTGGTAGATACGCAGTATTTT. Translating it yields CASSQGLGGSLVDTQYF.

Details on this clonotype: This may be a read error, as it is one base from a much larger clone. V usage is TRBV6-2 or TRBV6-3 and J usage is TRBJ2-1; TRBD2 matches 7 bases. The length of the CDR3 is 14 residues. The V gene's germline CDR1 is MNHEY and CDR2 SVGEGT. The CDR3 region has the DNA TGTACCAGCAGTTACCTAGCGGAATACAATGAGCAGTTCTTC. Protein product: CTSSYLAEYNEQFF.

As to this clonotype: This may be a read error: a much more frequent sequence differs by one nucleotide. The chain has TRBV27 and TRBJ2-3; D might be TRBD1 (5 bases). The CDR3 is 13 amino acids. Trimming removed 8 bases at V and 9 bases at J, with 18 bases between. CDR1 is MNHEY and CDR2 is SMNVEV in the germline V gene (reference sequence). The CDR3 DNA is TGTGCCAGCTCTCTGGCAGGGAAATGGACGCAGTATTTT. Its protein is CASSLAGKWTQYF.

This clonotype has at least ten counts. The chain joins TRBV29-1 to TRBJ2-7; D assignment may be TRBD1 or TRBD2 (5 bases each). CDR3 length equals 12 residues. V lost 7 bases to trimming and J lost 3 bases, with 13 bases between them. Germline V gene sequence: CDR1 SQVTM, CDR2 ANQGSEA. The CDR3 sequence: CSDPGRNYEQYF. Written as DNA, the CDR3 is TGCAGCGATCCGGGACGGAACTACGAGCAGTACTTC.

Ten or more counts support this clonotype. The chain uses TRBV11-2 and TRBJ2-1; possibly TRBD2 for D (6 bases). Germline assignment: CDR1 SGHAT and CDR2 FQNNGV. V lost 0 bases to trimming and J lost 0 bases, with 12 bases between them. The CDR3 length is 17 residues. The CDR3 is CASSLDTGVLSYNEQFF. DNA of the CDR3: TGTGCCAGCAGCTTAGACACGGGAGTGCTCTCCTACAATGAGCAGTTCTTC.

This clonotype was counted at least ten times. J is TRBJ1-5 and V is TRBV27; 9 bases fit TRBD1. The V gene end was trimmed by 5 bases and the J gene end by 5 bases; junction bases not matched to a gene: 7. CDR3 size: 15 residues. The germline CDR1 and CDR2 sequences are MNHEY and SMNVEV (reference sequence). In DNA form, the CDR3 reads TGTGCCAGCAGTACTGGGACAGGGATTCATCAGCCCCAGCATTTT. It is translated as CASSTGTGIHQPQHF.

This clonotype came up many times. The rearrangement links TRBV10-2 to TRBJ1-1, with D unclear. The CDR3 covers 11 residues. V gave up 10 bases and J gave up 6 bases, with 12 bases separating them. Germline V gene sequence: CDR1 WSHSY, CDR2 SAAADI. CDR3 sequence reads: CAIKGSSEAFF. CDR3 DNA: TGCGCCATAAAAGGGTCCTCTGAAGCTTTCTTT.

This clonotype was recorded at least ten times. The J gene is TRBJ2-5, the V gene TRBV7-8; 10 bases agree with TRBD2. This CDR3 comprises 16 residues. Germline V gene data show CDR1 as SGHVS and CDR2 as FQNEAQ. V gave up 5 bases and J gave up 4 bases; unmatched junction bases: 10. The chain's CDR3 is CASSPSIAGGGETQYF. CDR3 sequence (DNA): TGTGCCAGCAGCCCTAGTATAGCGGGAGGAGGAGAGACCCAGTACTTC.

This clonotype was seen repeatedly, ten times or more. The chain recombines TRBV20-1 with TRBJ2-2, with TRBD2 identical over 7 bases. V shed 5 bases and J 3 bases; nucleotides not matched to a gene: 9. The CDR3 spans 15 residues. Germline V lookup: CDR1 DFQATT, CDR2 SNEGSKA (reference sequence). The CDR3 DNA is TGCAGTGCTCCCGTCCTCGCGGGAGACACCGGGGAGCTGTTTTTT. Translation gives CSAPVLAGDTGELFF.

CDR3: CASSSTVIGSSAYEQYF. The DNA of the CDR3 is TGTGCCAGCAGCTCCACCGTAATCGGGAGCAGTGCTTACGAGCAGTACTTC. The V gene is TRBV13, the J gene TRBJ2-7; D perhaps matches TRBD2 (6 bases). The CDR3 runs 17 residues. The germline CDR1 and CDR2 sequences are PRHDT and FYEKMQ (reference sequence). The V and J ends lost 4 bases and 4 bases respectively, with 23 bases between them.

In this sample, this clonotype turned up many times. This rearrangement joins TRBV28 to TRBJ2-7, with 7 bases matching TRBD1. Germline trimming cut 4 bases from V and 0 bases from J; bases unmatched to any gene: 18. Germline lookup yields CDR1 MDHEN and CDR2 SYDVKM. The CDR3 is made up of 19 amino acids. The CDR3 loop reads CASSSLNPPQGIISYEQYF. The CDR3, as DNA: TGTGCCAGCAGTTCCCTGAATCCTCCACAGGGGATTATCTCCTACGAGCAGTACTTC.

Many counts were recorded for this clonotype. The chain recombines TRBV7-6 with TRBJ2-2; D is unresolved. V lost 5 bases, J lost 0 bases, and 16 bases lay in between. This CDR3 region has 17 residues. Germline V gene data show CDR1 as SGHVS and CDR2 as FNYEAQ. The CDR3 loop reads CASSPRLYDPNTGELFF. The CDR3 nucleotides are TGTGCCAGCAGCCCCCGGTTGTACGACCCGAACACCGGGGAGCTGTTTTTT.